These 26 T cell receptor beta chains originate from one sample sequenced in a study of vaccination effects on CD4 cells after COVID-19. The method was immunoSEQ multiplex PCR; TCRdb's version includes in-frame clones alone and lacks a portion of them. The sample includes 73,000 or so clones, roughly 79% of them seen just once. ViraFEST expansion of antigen-specific CD4+ T cells with viral peptide pools preceded sequencing. Having been cultured for about 10 days, the cells underwent CD4+ T cell isolation. People in the vaccine group had not been infected with SARS-CoV-2 before, and their nucleocapsid antibodies were negative. For these receptors, no antigen is known. Sequenced material: CD4+ T cells from PBMCs cultured with SARS-CoV-2 spike peptides, taken before COVID-19 vaccination. Receptor source: a human donor who received a COVID-19 vaccine.

This chain uses TRBV5-1 with TRBJ2-2; D gene ambiguous. The CDR3 extends over 16 amino acids. Per germline, CDR1 SGHRS and CDR2 YFSETQ. V lost 2 bases, J lost 0 bases, and 11 bases lay in between. CDR3 nucleotides: TGCGCCAGCAGCTTTACTGCAGCCGCGAACACCGGGGAGCTGTTTTTT. Protein sequence: CASSFTAAANTGELFF.

The gene calls are TRBV4-1 and TRBJ2-7; D not resolved. CDR3 length equals 16 residues. Germline V gene lookup returns CDR1 MGHRA and CDR2 YSYEKL. V shed 4 bases and J shed 0 bases, with 16 bases lying between them. In nucleotides, the CDR3 is TGCGCCAGCAGCCCAAGGACCGCTATCAGCTCCTACGAGCAGTACGTC. It is translated as CASSPRTAISSYEQYV.

The sample holds one count of this clone. The chain recombines TRBV4-1 with TRBJ2-6; D remains unclear. V lost 2 bases and J 0 bases, leaving 5 bases between the germline ends. Germline assignment: CDR1 MGHRA and CDR2 YSYEKL. This CDR3 is built from 15 residues. CDR3: CASSQRSSGANVLTF. CDR3 coding DNA: TGCGCCAGCAGCCAACGGAGCTCTGGGGCCAACGTCCTGACTTTC.

This chain links TRBV9 with TRBJ2-2; D is possibly TRBD1 or TRBD2 (5 bases each). Germline loops: CDR1 SGDLS, CDR2 YYNGEE. The ends were cut back, 7 bases at V and 4 bases at J, with 14 bases in the middle. The CDR3 length is 14 residues. The CDR3 reads CASGTDLRTGELFF. In nucleotides, the CDR3 is TGTGCCAGCGGGACGGACCTTCGCACCGGGGAGCTGTTTTTT. Full variable domain (remainder filled in from reference TRBV9 and TRBJ2-2): DSGVTQTPKHLITATGQRVTLRCSPRSGDLSVYWYQQSLDQGLQFLIQYYNGEERAKGNILERFSAQQFPDLHSELNLSSLELGDSALYFCASGTDLRTGELFFGEGSRLTVL.

The chain couples TRBV5-4 to TRBJ2-1; D is unclear. The germline gives CDR1 SGHNT, CDR2 YYREEE (reference sequence). The CDR3 has 15 amino acids. V lost 0 bases and J lost 1, with 8 bases in between. CDR3 in DNA: TGTGCCAGCAGCTTGGAACGAAGGTCCTACAATGAGCAGTTCTTC. Protein sequence: CASSLERRSYNEQFF.

The chain combines TRBV12-2 with TRBJ1-5; TRBD1 is the table's D call, not checked against the DNA. TRBV12-2 is assigned pseudogene status. This CDR3 has 15 residues. CDR3 residues: CASSGPIKVSQPQHF. DNA for the CDR3: TGTGCAAGTAGTGGGCCAATAAAGGTGAGTCAGCCCCAGCATTTT.

The V and J genes are TRBV5-1 and TRBJ2-5; the match to TRBD2 covers 13 bases. Germline V gives CDR1 SGHRS, CDR2 YFSETQ. The CDR3 consists of 17 residues. Trimming took 2 bases from V and 5 from J; bases not matched to a gene: 9. The DNA for the CDR3 is TGCGCCAGCAGCTTCGGACTAGCGGGGGCTGGGGGGGAGACCCAGTACTTC. Protein product: CASSFGLAGAGGETQYF.

The J gene is TRBJ1-1, the V gene TRBV5-1; D is unclear. CDR1 and CDR2 from the germline V gene are SGHRS and YFSETQ. The CDR3 has 14 residues. The V and J ends lost 1 base and 2 bases respectively, with 9 bases between them. This chain's CDR3 is CASSLQAANTEAFF. In DNA form, the CDR3 reads TGCGCCAGCAGCTTGCAGGCAGCCAACACTGAAGCTTTCTTT.

The chain uses TRBV5-1 and TRBJ1-4; 7 positions match TRBD1. The junction had 10 bases not matched to a gene; V was cut back by 7 bases and J by 1 base. The CDR3 totals 16 residues. Germline V gives CDR1 SGHRS, CDR2 YFSETQ. DNA of the CDR3: TGCGCCAGCGTTAGACAGGGTGATCAAACTAATGAAAAACTGTTTTTT. It specifies CASVRQGDQTNEKLFF.

Here the CDR3 DNA reads TGTGCCAGCAGCTTATACAGACCCGAAGATACCGGGGGCACCATATATTTT. Encoded protein: CASSLYRPEDTGGTIYF. V gene TRBV7-8 combines with J gene TRBJ1-3, with a weak D call TRBD1 (5 bases). Germline values: CDR1 SGHVS, CDR2 FQNEAQ. The CDR3 is 17 amino acids. The V end lost 2 bases, the J end lost 9 bases, and 23 bases lay between the germline ends.

J is TRBJ1-5 and V is TRBV27; D is undetermined. The CDR3 spans 14 residues. Trimming removed 5 bases from V and 2 bases from J, with 10 bases in between. Looked up from germline, CDR1 is MNHEY and CDR2 is SMNVEV (reference sequence). The CDR3 nucleotides are TGTGCCAGCAGTCCCCGACAAGGCAATCAGCCCCAGCATTTT. Translation: CASSPRQGNQPQHF.

The CDR3 protein is CASSRQGVGELFF. In nucleotides, the CDR3 is TGTGCCAGCAGTCGACAGGGAGTAGGGGAGCTGTTTTTT. The rearrangement links TRBV7-9 to TRBJ2-2, with 7 bases matching TRBD1. CDR1 and CDR2 from the germline V gene are SEHNR and FQNEAQ (reference sequence). V lost 6 bases, J lost 8 bases, and 6 bases stayed unmatched. The CDR3 is made up of 13 amino acids.

The chain has TRBV10-2 and TRBJ2-3; tentative D call: TRBD2 (5 bases). CDR3 length equals 14 residues. Germline values: CDR1 WSHSY, CDR2 SAAADI. V dropped 0 bases and J dropped 3 bases, with 7 bases sitting between them. The chain's CDR3 is CASSESVATDTQYF. CDR3 coding DNA: TGCGCCAGCAGTGAGTCGGTAGCGACAGATACGCAGTATTTT.

The V gene is TRBV10-1, the J gene TRBJ2-6, with TRBD1 identical over 9 bases. This CDR3 spans 18 amino acids. V shed 3 bases, J shed 0 bases, and the junction held 6 bases outside the gene matches. CDR1 and CDR2 (germline): WNHNN, SYGVQD (reference sequence). The CDR3, as DNA: TGCGCCAGCAGTGAAACCGGGACAGGGCCCTCTGGGGCCAACGTCCTGACTTTC. Protein: CASSETGTGPSGANVLTF.

The chain links TRBV3-1 (or the pseudogene TRBV3-2) to TRBJ2-2; 7 bases align to TRBD2. This CDR3 has 16 amino acids. V lost 0 bases and J lost 1; bases outside the gene matches: 2. Germline CDR1 LGHDT, CDR2 YNNKEL (reference sequence). The CDR3 protein is CASSQERGWNTGELFF. CDR3 in DNA: TGTGCCAGCAGCCAAGAGCGGGGGTGGAACACCGGGGAGCTGTTTTTT.

This clone has only a few counts. The J gene is TRBJ1-1, the V gene TRBV7-9, with 8 bases aligning to TRBD1. V lost 6 bases and J lost 11; bases outside the gene matches: 14. The CDR3 spans 14 residues. CDR1 and CDR2 (germline): SEHNR, FQNEAQ (reference sequence). Written as DNA, the CDR3 is TGTGCCAGCAGTTATCGCGGACAGGGATCGTTTGCTTTCTTT. Protein sequence: CASSYRGQGSFAFF.

Only a few counts were recorded for this clone. The chain recombines TRBV6-4 with TRBJ1-6; D is ambiguous. The V end was cut by 0 bases, the J end by 3 bases, with 6 bases between. The CDR3 loop spans 15 amino acids. In germline, CDR1 is MRHNA, CDR2 SNTAGT. Here the CDR3 reads CASSDSTDYNSPLHF. Written as DNA, the CDR3 is TGTGCCAGCAGTGACTCAACGGACTATAATTCACCCCTCCACTTT.

The chain carries TRBV6-6 and TRBJ1-2; perhaps TRBD1 as D (6 bases). The CDR3 runs 14 residues. Germline V gene lookup returns CDR1 MNHNY and CDR2 SVGAGI (reference sequence). Between the trimmed V and J ends, which lost 5 bases and 1 base, there was a span of 11 bases. The CDR3 protein is CASSRTVLNYGYTF. As DNA, the CDR3 is TGTGCCAGCAGTAGGACAGTCCTTAACTATGGCTACACCTTC.

This chain joins TRBV7-8 and TRBJ1-2; a possible D gene is TRBD1 (6 bases). The CDR3 runs to 14 residues. Trimming cost V 5 bases and J 2 bases, with 12 bases left between them. Per germline, CDR1 SGHVS and CDR2 FQNEAQ. CDR3 sequence reads: CASSTSGDNYGYTF. DNA of the CDR3: TGTGCCAGCAGCACCTCAGGGGACAACTATGGCTACACCTTC.

The chain has TRBV24-1 and TRBJ2-2; 9 bases align to TRBD1. Germline CDR1 KGHDR, CDR2 SFDVKD. The junction had 9 bases not matched to a gene; V was cut back by 5 bases and J by 0 bases. This CDR3 region has 18 residues. CDR3 region: CATSGPWGQGSNTGELFF. In DNA form, the CDR3 reads TGTGCCACCAGTGGTCCTTGGGGACAGGGTTCGAACACCGGGGAGCTGTTTTTT.

The V call is TRBV6-6, the J call TRBJ1-6; D perhaps matches TRBD1 (5 bases). Germline V gene sequence: CDR1 MNHNY, CDR2 SVGAGI (reference sequence). V lost 2 bases and J 1 base, leaving 6 bases between the germline ends. The CDR3 spans 15 residues. CDR3 sequence: CASSYGGSYNSPLHF. The CDR3 region has the DNA TGTGCCAGCAGTTACGGGGGGTCCTATAATTCACCCCTCCACTTT.

V is TRBV4-1 and J is TRBJ1-4; a possible D gene is TRBD1 (5 bases). Germline V gene sequence: CDR1 MGHRA, CDR2 YSYEKL. V lost 1 base and J lost 8, with 17 bases in between. The CDR3 runs 16 residues. DNA of the CDR3: TGCGCCAGCAGCCAAGGGGCCTCAGGGCTCGTCGAAAAACTGTTTTTT. Its protein is CASSQGASGLVEKLFF.

The rearrangement joins TRBV29-1 to TRBJ2-5; TRBD1 is a possible D gene (6 bases). CDR1 is SQVTM, CDR2 ANQGSEA, per germline. Trimming removed 4 bases from V and 0 bases from J, with 15 bases in between. This CDR3 spans 15 amino acids. CDR3 loop: CSVGGPGGYQETQYF. DNA of the CDR3: TGCAGCGTTGGGGGGCCCGGCGGGTACCAAGAGACCCAGTACTTC.

This sequence joins TRBV6-6 and TRBJ1-2; D might be TRBD1 (5 bases). Between the trimmed V and J ends, which lost 6 bases and 4 bases, there was a span of 18 bases. Germline-derived CDR1 and CDR2 are MNHNY and SVGAGI (reference sequence). This CDR3 region has 15 residues. CDR3 nucleotide sequence: TGTGCCAGCAGCCTGGGGGGGGGAGGAGGCTATGGCTACACCTTC. This gives the protein CASSLGGGGGYGYTF.

The rearrangement links TRBV11-3 to TRBJ2-3, with 11 bases matching TRBD2. Germline assignment: CDR1 SGHNT and CDR2 YENEEA. Trimming took 1 base from V and 0 from J; bases not matched to a gene: 6. The CDR3 is made up of 18 amino acids. CDR3 region: CASSLGSSGGSSTDTQYF. The CDR3 DNA is TGTGCCAGCAGCTTAGGGTCTAGCGGGGGGAGCAGCACAGATACGCAGTATTTT. Full variable domain (rest looked up from reference TRBV11-3 and TRBJ2-3): EAGVVQSPRYKIIEKKQPVAFWCNPISGHNTLYWYLQNLGQGPELLIRYENEEAVDDSQLPKDRFSAERLKGVDSTLKIQPAELGDSAVYLCASSLGSSGGSSTDTQYFGPGTRLTVL.

The chain uses TRBV20-1 and TRBJ2-1; no clear D. The CDR3 length is 14 residues. Trimming took off 3 bases at V and 0 bases at J, with 9 bases between the two ends. Germline CDR1 and CDR2: DFQATT and SNEGSKA (reference sequence). DNA of the CDR3: TGCAGTGCTAGTTGGGGAAGCTCCTACAATGAGCAGTTCTTC. The encoded protein is CSASWGSSYNEQFF.